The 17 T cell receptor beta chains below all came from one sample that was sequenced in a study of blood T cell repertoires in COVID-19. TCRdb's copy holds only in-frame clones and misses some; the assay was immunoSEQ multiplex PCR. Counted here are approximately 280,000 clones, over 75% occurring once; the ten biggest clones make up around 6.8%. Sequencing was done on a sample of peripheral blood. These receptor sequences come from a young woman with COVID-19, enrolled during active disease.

The CDR3 DNA reads TGCGCCAGCTCTACCGGGGGAAACACCGGGGAGCTGTTTTTT. It translates to CASSTGGNTGELFF. The chain joins TRBV5-1 to TRBJ2-2; tentative D call: TRBD2 (6 bases). Trimming cost V 7 bases and J 2 bases, with 12 bases left between them. The CDR3 has 14 amino acids. CDR1 and CDR2 (germline): SGHRS, YFSETQ.

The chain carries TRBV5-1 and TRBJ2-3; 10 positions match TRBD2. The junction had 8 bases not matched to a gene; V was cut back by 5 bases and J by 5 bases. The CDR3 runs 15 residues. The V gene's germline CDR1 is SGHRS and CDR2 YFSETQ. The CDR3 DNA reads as TGCGCCAGCAGTACGGAGCGGGAGGGAATAGATACGCAGTATTTT. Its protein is CASSTEREGIDTQYF.

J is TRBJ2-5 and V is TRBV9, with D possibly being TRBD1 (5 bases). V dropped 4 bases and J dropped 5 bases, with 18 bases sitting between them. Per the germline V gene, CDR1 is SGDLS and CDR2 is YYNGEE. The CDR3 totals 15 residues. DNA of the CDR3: TGTGCCAGCAGCCTCATGGGGCTACCGTCCGAGACCCAGTACTTC. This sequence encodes CASSLMGLPSETQYF.

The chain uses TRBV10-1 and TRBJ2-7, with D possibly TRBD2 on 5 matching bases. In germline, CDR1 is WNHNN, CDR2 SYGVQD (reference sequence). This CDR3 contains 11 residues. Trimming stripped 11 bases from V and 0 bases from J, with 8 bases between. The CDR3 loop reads CAGSGSYEQYF. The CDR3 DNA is TGCGCCGGGAGCGGCTCCTACGAGCAGTACTTC.

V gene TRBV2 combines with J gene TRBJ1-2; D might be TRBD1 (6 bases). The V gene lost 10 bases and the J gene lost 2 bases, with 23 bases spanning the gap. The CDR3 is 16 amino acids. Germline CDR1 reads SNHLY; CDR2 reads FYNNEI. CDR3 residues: CATSGSGRRGNYGYTF. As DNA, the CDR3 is TGTGCCACCTCAGGGTCAGGGAGAAGGGGGAACTATGGCTACACCTTC.

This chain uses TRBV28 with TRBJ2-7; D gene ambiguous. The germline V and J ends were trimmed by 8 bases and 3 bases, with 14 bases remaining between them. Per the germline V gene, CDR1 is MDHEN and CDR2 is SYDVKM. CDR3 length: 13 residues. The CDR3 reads CASETPANYEQYF. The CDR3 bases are TGTGCCAGCGAAACACCCGCAAACTACGAGCAGTACTTC.

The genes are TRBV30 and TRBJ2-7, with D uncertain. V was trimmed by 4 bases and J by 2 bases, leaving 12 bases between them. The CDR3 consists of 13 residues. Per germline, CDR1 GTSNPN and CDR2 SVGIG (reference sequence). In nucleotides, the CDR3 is TGTGCCTGGACCTCAGACATAGCCTACGAGCAGTACTTC. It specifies CAWTSDIAYEQYF.

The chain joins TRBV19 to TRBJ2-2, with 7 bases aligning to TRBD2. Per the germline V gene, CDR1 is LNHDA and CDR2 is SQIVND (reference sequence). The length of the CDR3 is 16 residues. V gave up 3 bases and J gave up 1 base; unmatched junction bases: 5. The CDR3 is CASSIPAGLNTGELFF. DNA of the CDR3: TGTGCCAGTAGTATCCCAGCGGGACTGAACACCGGGGAGCTGTTTTTT.

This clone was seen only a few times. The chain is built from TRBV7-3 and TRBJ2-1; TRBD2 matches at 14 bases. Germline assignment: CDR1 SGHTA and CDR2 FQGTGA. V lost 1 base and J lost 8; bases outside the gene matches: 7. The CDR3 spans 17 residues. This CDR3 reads CASSLNGAGLAGDEQFF. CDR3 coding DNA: TGTGCCAGCAGCTTAAATGGAGCGGGACTAGCGGGGGATGAGCAGTTCTTC.

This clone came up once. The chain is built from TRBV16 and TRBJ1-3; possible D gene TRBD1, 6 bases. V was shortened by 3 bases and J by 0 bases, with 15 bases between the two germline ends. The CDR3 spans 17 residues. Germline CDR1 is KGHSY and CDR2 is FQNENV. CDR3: CASSHFRGPSSGNTIYF. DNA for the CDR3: TGTGCCAGCAGCCACTTCAGGGGCCCCAGCTCTGGAAACACCATATATTTT.

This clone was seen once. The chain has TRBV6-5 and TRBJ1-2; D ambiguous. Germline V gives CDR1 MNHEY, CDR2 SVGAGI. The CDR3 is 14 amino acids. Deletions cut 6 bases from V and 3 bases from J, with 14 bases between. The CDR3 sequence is CASSINQEHYGYTF. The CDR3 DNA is TGTGCCAGCAGCATAAATCAGGAACACTATGGCTACACCTTC.

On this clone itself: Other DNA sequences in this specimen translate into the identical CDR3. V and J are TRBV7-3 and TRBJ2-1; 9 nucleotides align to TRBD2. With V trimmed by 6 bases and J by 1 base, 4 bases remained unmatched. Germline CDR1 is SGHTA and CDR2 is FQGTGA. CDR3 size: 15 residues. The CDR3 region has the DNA TGTGCCAGCAGTTCTACTAGCGGGTCCTACAATGAGCAGTTCTTC. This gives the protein CASSSTSGSYNEQFF.

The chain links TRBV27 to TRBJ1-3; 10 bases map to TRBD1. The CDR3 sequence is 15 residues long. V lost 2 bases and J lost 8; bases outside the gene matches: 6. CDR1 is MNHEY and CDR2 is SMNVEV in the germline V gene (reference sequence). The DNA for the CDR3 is TGTGCCAGCAGTTTACGGGGGACAGGGGCCTACACCATATATTTT. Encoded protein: CASSLRGTGAYTIYF.

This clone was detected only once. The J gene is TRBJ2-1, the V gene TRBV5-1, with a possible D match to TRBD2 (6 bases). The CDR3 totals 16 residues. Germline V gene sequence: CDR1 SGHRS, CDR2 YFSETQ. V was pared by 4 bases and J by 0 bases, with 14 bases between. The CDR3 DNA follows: TGCGCCAGCAGCACCGGTGCGGGAAACTCCTACAATGAGCAGTTCTTC. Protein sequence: CASSTGAGNSYNEQFF.

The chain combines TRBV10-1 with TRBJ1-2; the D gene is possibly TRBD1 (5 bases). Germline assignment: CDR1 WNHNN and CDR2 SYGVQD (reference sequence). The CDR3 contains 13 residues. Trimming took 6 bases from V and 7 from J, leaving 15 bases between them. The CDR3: CASSPSVRGGYTF. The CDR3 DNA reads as TGCGCCAGCAGCCCCTCCGTAAGGGGTGGCTACACCTTC.

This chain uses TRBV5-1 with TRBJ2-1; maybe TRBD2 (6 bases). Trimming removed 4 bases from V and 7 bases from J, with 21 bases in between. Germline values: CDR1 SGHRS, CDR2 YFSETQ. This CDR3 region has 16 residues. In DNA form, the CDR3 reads TGCGCCAGCAGCGCGGGGACTTTTGGAGGAGGGAATGAGCAGTTCTTC. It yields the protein CASSAGTFGGGNEQFF.

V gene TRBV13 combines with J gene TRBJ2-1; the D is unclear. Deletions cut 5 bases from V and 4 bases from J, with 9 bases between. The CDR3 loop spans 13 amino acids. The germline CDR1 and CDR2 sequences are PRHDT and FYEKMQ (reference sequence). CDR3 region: CASSPGPYNEQFF. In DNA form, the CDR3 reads TGTGCCAGCAGCCCTGGGCCGTACAATGAGCAGTTCTTC.